The clone carrying this T cell receptor beta chain was found a few times. What it binds is unknown. The entry originates in a study of CD4 T cells in relation to SARS-CoV-2 and coronaviruses. Study information: After about nine days of antigen culture, PBMC TCR beta CDR3s were sequenced. Overall study findings and caveats: Samples before the pandemic and after infection were not matched within any donor.

Unexposed donor CD4+ T cells date from about 2011-2018, before the COVID-19 pandemic. After 10 to 11 days of culture, CD4+ T cells were isolated. Cells permitting, SARS-CoV-2 S/N and four cold-coronavirus spikes were tested on unexposed-donor CD4+ T cells. Trimming removed 4 bases from V and 2 bases from J; junction bases left unmatched: 7. There are 16 residues in the CDR3. Germline CDR1 is MNHEY and CDR2 is SVGEGT. TCRdb keeps only in-frame clones here, not all; method: immunoSEQ multiplex PCR. This sample has roughly 29,000 clones; around 78% occur once, and the top ten carry more than 20%. The sequenced material came from CD4+ T cells from PBMCs, cultured in vitro. The V gene is TRBV6-2 or TRBV6-3, the J gene TRBJ1-5; TRBD1 aligns across 8 bases. The sequence was obtained from a human donor in good health. The CDR3 here is CASSFGQGRGNQPQHF. The CDR3, as DNA: TGTGCCAGCAGTTTCGGACAGGGTCGAGGCAATCAGCCCCAGCATTTT.